The clone carrying this T cell receptor (beta chain) was found a few times. This record comes from a study of patients and donors after allogeneic stem cell transplantation. TCRdb re-called the RT-PCR reads with MiXCR, one entry per CDR3 protein. The sample has 800,000 to 1,000,000 distinct CDR3 sequences, more than 15% seen once. V was trimmed by 4 bases and J by 2 bases, leaving 12 bases between them. This CDR3 region has 14 residues. Germline CDR1 reads SNHLY; CDR2 reads FYNNEI. J is TRBJ2-7 and V is TRBV2, with TRBD2 as a possible D gene (6 bases). This clonotype was obtained from a human donor who was either an allogeneic HSCT recipient or a stem cell or donor lymphocyte infusion donor (not recorded which). It is not recorded whose cells these are; they may come from a transplant donor. Sequencing was done on a sample of blood, either unsorted or a sorted T cell fraction (not recorded which). The CDR3 region is CASSGPGLTYEQYF. CDR3 bases: TGTGCCAGCAGTGGGCCGGGACTGACCTACGAGCAGTACTTC.